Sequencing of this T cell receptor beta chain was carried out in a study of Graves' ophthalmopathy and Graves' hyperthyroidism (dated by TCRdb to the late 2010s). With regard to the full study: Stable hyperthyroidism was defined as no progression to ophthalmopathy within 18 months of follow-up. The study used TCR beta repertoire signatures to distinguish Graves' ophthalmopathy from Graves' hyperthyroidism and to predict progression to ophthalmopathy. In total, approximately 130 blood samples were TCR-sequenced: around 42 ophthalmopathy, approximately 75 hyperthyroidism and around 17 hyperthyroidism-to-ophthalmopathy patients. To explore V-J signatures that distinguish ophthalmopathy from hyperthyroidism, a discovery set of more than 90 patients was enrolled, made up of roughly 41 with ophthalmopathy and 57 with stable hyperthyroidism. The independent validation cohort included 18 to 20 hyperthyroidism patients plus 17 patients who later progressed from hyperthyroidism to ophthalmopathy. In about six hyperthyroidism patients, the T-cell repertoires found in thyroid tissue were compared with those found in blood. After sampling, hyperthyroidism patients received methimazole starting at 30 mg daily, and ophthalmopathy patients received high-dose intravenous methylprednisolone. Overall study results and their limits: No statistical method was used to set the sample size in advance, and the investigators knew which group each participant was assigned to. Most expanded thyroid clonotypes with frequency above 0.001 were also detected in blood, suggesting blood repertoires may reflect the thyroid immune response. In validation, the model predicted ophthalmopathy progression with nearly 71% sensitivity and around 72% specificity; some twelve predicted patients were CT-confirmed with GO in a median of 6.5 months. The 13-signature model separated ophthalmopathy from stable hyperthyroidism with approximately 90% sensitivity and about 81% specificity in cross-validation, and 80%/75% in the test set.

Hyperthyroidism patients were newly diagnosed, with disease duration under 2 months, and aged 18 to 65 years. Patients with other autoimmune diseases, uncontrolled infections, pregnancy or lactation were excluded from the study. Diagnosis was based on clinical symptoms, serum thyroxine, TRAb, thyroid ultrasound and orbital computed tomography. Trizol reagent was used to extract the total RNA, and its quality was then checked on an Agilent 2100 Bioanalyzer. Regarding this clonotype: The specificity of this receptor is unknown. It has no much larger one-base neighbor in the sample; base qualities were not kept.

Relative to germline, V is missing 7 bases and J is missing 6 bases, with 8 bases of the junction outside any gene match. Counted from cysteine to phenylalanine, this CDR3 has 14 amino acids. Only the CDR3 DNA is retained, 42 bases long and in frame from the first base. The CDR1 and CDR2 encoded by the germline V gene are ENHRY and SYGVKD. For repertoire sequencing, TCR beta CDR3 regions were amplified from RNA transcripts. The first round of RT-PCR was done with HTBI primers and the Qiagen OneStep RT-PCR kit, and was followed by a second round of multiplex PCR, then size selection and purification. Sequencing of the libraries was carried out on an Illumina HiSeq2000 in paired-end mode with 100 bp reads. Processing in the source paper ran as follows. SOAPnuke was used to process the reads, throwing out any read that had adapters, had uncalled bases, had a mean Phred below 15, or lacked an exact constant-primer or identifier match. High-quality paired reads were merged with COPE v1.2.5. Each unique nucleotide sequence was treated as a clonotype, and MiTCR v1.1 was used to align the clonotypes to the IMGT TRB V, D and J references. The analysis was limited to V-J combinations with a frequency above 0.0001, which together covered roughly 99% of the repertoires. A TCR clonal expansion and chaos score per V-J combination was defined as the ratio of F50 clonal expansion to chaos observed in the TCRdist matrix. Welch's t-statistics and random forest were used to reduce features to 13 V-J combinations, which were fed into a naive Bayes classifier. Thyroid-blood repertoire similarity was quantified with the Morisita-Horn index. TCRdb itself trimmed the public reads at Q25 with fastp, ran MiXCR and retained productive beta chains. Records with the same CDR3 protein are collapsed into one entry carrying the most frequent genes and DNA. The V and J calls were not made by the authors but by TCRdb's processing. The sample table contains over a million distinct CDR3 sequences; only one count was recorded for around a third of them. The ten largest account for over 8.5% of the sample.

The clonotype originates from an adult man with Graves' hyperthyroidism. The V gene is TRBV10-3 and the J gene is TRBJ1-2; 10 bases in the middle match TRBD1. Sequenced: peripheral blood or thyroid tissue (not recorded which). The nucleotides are TGTGCCATCAACGACGGGGGACAGGGGAATGGCTACACCTTC. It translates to CAINDGGQGNGYTF.